Listed below are T cell receptor beta chains from one sample, sequenced in a study of cytomegalovirus exposure and HLA in healthy donors. Clones were read by immunoSEQ multiplex PCR, and TCRdb kept only the in-frame ones, dropping some. The sample holds about 260,000 clones, roughly 87% seen once. Sequenced sample: PBMCs. All receptors come from a woman in her twenties or thirties in good health and CMV-seronegative. CDR3s include the opening cysteine and the closing phenylalanine or tryptophan. The order of the fields is J gene, V gene, D gene, clone size, CDR3 protein, CDR3 DNA. D genes are given only for firm matches. Only some rows state a clone size, as once, few, many or a class for expanded clones.

J: TRBJ2-7
V: TRBV19
D: -
size: -
CDR3: CASSAPRRLFDEQYF
DNA: TGTGCCAGTAGTGCCCCGCGGCGGTTGTTTGACGAGCAGTACTTC

J: TRBJ2-7
V: TRBV6-1
D: TRBD1
size: -
CDR3: CASSLTGGSLYEQYF
DNA: TGTGCCAGCAGTTTGACAGGGGGGTCCCTCTACGAGCAGTACTTC

J: TRBJ2-1
V: TRBV12-5
D: TRBD2
size: -
CDR3: CASGFVARLAGDNEQFF
DNA: TGTGCTAGTGGTTTTGTAGCAAGACTAGCGGGGGACAATGAGCAGTTCTTC

J: TRBJ1-3
V: TRBV5-1
D: -
size: -
CDR3: CASSLVGGSGNTIYF
DNA: TGCGCCAGCAGCTTGGTCGGAGGCTCTGGAAACACCATATATTTT

J: TRBJ2-7
V: TRBV11-2
D: -
size: -
CDR3: CASSPTGAGEQYF
DNA: TGTGCCAGCAGCCCCACTGGGGCGGGCGAGCAGTACTTC

J: TRBJ1-2
V: TRBV7-2
D: TRBD1
size: -
CDR3: CASSLERGRGYTF
DNA: TGTGCCAGCAGCCTTGAGAGGGGGCGTGGCTACACCTTC

J: TRBJ2-5
V: TRBV27
D: TRBD2
size: -
CDR3: CASSSSGGPQETQYF
DNA: TGTGCCAGCAGTTCCTCGGGAGGTCCCCAAGAGACCCAGTACTTC

J: TRBJ2-7
V: TRBV6-5
D: TRBD1
size: few
CDR3: CASSPLDRAYEQYF
DNA: TGTGCCAGCAGCCCGCTGGACAGGGCCTACGAGCAGTACTTC

J: TRBJ2-5
V: TRBV18
D: -
size: -
CDR3: CASSGDWETQYF
DNA: TGTGCCAGCTCGGGGGATTGGGAGACCCAGTACTTC

J: TRBJ1-1
V: TRBV5-1
D: TRBD1
size: -
CDR3: CASSLGQGVQNTEAFF
DNA: TGCGCCAGCAGCTTGGGACAGGGGGTCCAGAACACTGAAGCTTTCTTT

J: TRBJ1-5
V: TRBV27
D: TRBD1
size: -
CDR3: CASSFSGGGGFNQPQHF
DNA: TGTGCCAGCAGTTTTTCGGGGGGAGGGGGCTTCAATCAGCCCCAGCATTTT

J: TRBJ2-7
V: TRBV13
D: TRBD2
size: -
CDR3: CASSSQAGPSYEQYF
DNA: TGTGCCAGCAGCTCCCAAGCGGGGCCTTCCTACGAGCAGTACTTC

J: TRBJ2-3
V: TRBV19
D: -
size: -
CDR3: CASRTSIATDTQYF
DNA: TGTGCCAGCAGAACTAGTATCGCCACAGATACGCAGTATTTT

J: TRBJ2-1
V: TRBV4-1
D: -
size: -
CDR3: CASSQEGGNEQFF
DNA: TGCGCCAGCAGCCAAGAAGGTGGCAATGAGCAGTTCTTC

J: TRBJ1-5
V: TRBV19
D: -
size: many
CDR3: CASSIQGTNQPQHF
DNA: TGTGCCAGTAGTATACAGGGTACCAATCAGCCCCAGCATTTT

J: TRBJ2-7
V: TRBV30
D: -
size: once
CDR3: CAWSVFGLAQYF
DNA: TGTGCCTGGAGTGTGTTTGGTCTAGCGCAGTACTTC

J: TRBJ2-7
V: TRBV2
D: TRBD2
size: -
CDR3: CATLAGEGYEQYF
DNA: TGTGCCACCCTAGCGGGAGAGGGCTACGAGCAGTACTTC

J: TRBJ2-2
V: TRBV27
D: -
size: once
CDR3: CASSFNREYTGELFF
DNA: TGTGCCAGCAGTTTTAACAGGGAGTATACCGGGGAGCTGTTTTTT

J: TRBJ1-2
V: TRBV27
D: TRBD1
size: few
CDR3: CASSTQPTGGDGYTF
DNA: TGTGCCAGCAGTACACAACCGACAGGGGGCGACGGCTACACCTTC

J: TRBJ2-7
V: TRBV11-1
D: -
size: -
CDR3: CASSLAGRYEQYF
DNA: TGTGCCAGCAGCTTAGCTGGCAGATACGAGCAGTACTTC

J: TRBJ2-7
V: TRBV7-9
D: TRBD1
size: -
CDR3: CASSSPRDRGVYEQYF
DNA: TGTGCCAGCAGCTCTCCCCGGGACAGGGGGGTCTACGAGCAGTACTTC

J: TRBJ2-4
V: TRBV18
D: -
size: -
CDR3: CASSPPDSAKNIQYF
DNA: TGTGCCAGCTCACCCCCGGACAGTGCCAAAAACATTCAGTACTTC

J: TRBJ1-2
V: TRBV9
D: TRBD1
size: once
CDR3: CASSVGLGQGYGYTF
DNA: TGTGCCAGCAGCGTAGGTTTGGGACAGGGTTATGGCTACACCTTC

J: TRBJ2-2
V: TRBV7-7
D: TRBD2
size: -
CDR3: CASSSSPGTSPGELFF
DNA: TGTGCCAGCAGCTCGTCTCCGGGGACTAGCCCCGGGGAGCTGTTTTTT

J: TRBJ2-1
V: TRBV4-2
D: TRBD2
size: -
CDR3: CASSQELAAQYNEQFF
DNA: TGTGCCAGCAGCCAAGAGCTAGCGGCCCAGTACAATGAGCAGTTCTTC

J: TRBJ1-1
V: TRBV27
D: -
size: -
CDR3: CASSFQPHTEAFF
DNA: TGTGCCAGCAGTTTTCAGCCGCACACTGAAGCTTTCTTT

J: TRBJ2-3
V: TRBV7-2
D: -
size: once
CDR3: CASSPTGDTQYF
DNA: TGTGCCAGCAGCCCCACAGGAGATACGCAGTATTTT

J: TRBJ2-7
V: TRBV19
D: TRBD2
size: -
CDR3: CASSLTSGPYEQYF
DNA: TGTGCCAGTAGTTTGACTAGCGGACCCTACGAGCAGTACTTC

J: TRBJ1-4
V: TRBV11-2
D: TRBD1
size: -
CDR3: CASSPQGAVKLFF
DNA: TGTGCCAGCAGCCCGCAGGGGGCTGTCAAACTGTTTTTT

J: TRBJ2-7
V: TRBV28
D: -
size: -
CDR3: CASSLGENYEQYF
DNA: TGTGCCAGCAGTTTGGGAGAAAACTACGAGCAGTACTTC

J: TRBJ2-2
V: TRBV7-3
D: -
size: few
CDR3: CASSSTGSGTGELFF
DNA: TGTGCCAGCAGCTCAACAGGGTCGGGCACCGGGGAGCTGTTTTTT

J: TRBJ2-3
V: TRBV27
D: -
size: -
CDR3: CASRPGGGTDTQYF
DNA: TGTGCCAGCAGACCAGGGGGGGGCACAGATACGCAGTATTTT

J: TRBJ2-7
V: TRBV5-8
D: TRBD1
size: -
CDR3: CASSQTGGDTYEQYF
DNA: TGTGCCAGCAGCCAGACAGGGGGAGATACTTACGAGCAGTACTTC

J: TRBJ2-7
V: TRBV7-8
D: -
size: -
CDR3: CASSSVQGLGYEQYF
DNA: TGTGCCAGCAGCTCCGTACAGGGTCTAGGGTACGAGCAGTACTTC

J: TRBJ1-5
V: TRBV28
D: TRBD1
size: -
CDR3: CASSPIPGQDRSQHF
DNA: TGTGCCAGCAGTCCTATCCCAGGACAGGACCGGTCCCAGCATTTT

J: TRBJ2-3
V: TRBV5-6
D: TRBD2
size: -
CDR3: CASSLQSSGSTDTQYF
DNA: TGTGCCAGCAGCTTGCAGAGTAGCGGGAGTACAGATACGCAGTATTTT

J: TRBJ2-7
V: TRBV11-2
D: TRBD2
size: -
CDR3: CASSLSGSPYEQYF
DNA: TGTGCCAGCAGCTTAAGCGGGAGCCCCTACGAGCAGTACTTC

J: TRBJ1-1
V: TRBV27
D: -
size: -
CDR3: CASSFRARTEAFF
DNA: TGTGCCAGCAGTTTTAGGGCCCGGACTGAAGCTTTCTTT

J: TRBJ2-6
V: TRBV7-2
D: -
size: -
CDR3: CASTLSGANVLTF
DNA: TGTGCCAGCACGTTATCTGGGGCCAACGTCCTGACTTTC

J: TRBJ2-3
V: TRBV27
D: TRBD1
size: -
CDR3: CASSLVTGARDTQYF
DNA: TGTGCCAGCAGTTTGGTGACAGGGGCGAGGGATACGCAGTATTTT

J: TRBJ2-5
V: TRBV4-3
D: TRBD2
size: -
CDR3: CASSQSSGRAGGETQYF
DNA: TGCGCCAGCAGCCAATCTAGCGGGAGGGCAGGAGGAGAGACCCAGTACTTC

J: TRBJ2-3
V: TRBV27
D: TRBD1
size: -
CDR3: CASSVMGTVTDTQYF
DNA: TGTGCCAGCAGTGTAATGGGGACAGTAACAGATACGCAGTATTTT

J: TRBJ2-3
V: TRBV7-9
D: -
size: -
CDR3: CASSLDGGSTDTQYF
DNA: TGTGCCAGCAGCTTAGATGGGGGAAGCACAGATACGCAGTATTTT

J: TRBJ1-5
V: TRBV4-1
D: -
size: once
CDR3: CASSQDGSGQRYQPQHF
DNA: TGCGCCAGCAGCCAAGATGGGTCAGGACAGAGATATCAGCCCCAGCATTTT

J: TRBJ2-7
V: TRBV27
D: TRBD1
size: -
CDR3: CASSFNRGPTSSYEQYF
DNA: TGTGCCAGCAGTTTCAACAGGGGCCCCACCTCCTCCTACGAGCAGTACTTC

J: TRBJ2-5
V: TRBV11-3
D: TRBD2
size: -
CDR3: CASSRSGRLETQYF
DNA: TGTGCCAGCAGCCGTAGCGGGAGGCTGGAGACCCAGTACTTC

J: TRBJ2-3
V: TRBV6-5
D: -
size: -
CDR3: CASGRSGLTTDTQYF
DNA: TGTGCCAGCGGAAGATCGGGACTCACCACAGATACGCAGTATTTT

J: TRBJ1-1
V: TRBV28
D: -
size: -
CDR3: CASSSGRRNTEAFF
DNA: TGTGCCAGCAGTTCGGGACGGCGGAACACTGAAGCTTTCTTT

J: TRBJ1-5
V: TRBV7-2
D: -
size: -
CDR3: CASSLKRPRGRNQPQHF
DNA: TGTGCCAGCAGCTTAAAACGGCCACGGGGGAGGAATCAGCCCCAGCATTTT

J: TRBJ2-7
V: TRBV7-6
D: TRBD1
size: -
CDR3: CASSLGDSYEQYF
DNA: TGTGCCAGCAGCTTAGGGGACAGCTACGAGCAGTACTTC

J: TRBJ1-2
V: TRBV29-1
D: -
size: -
CDR3: CSAWDGLGYTF
DNA: TGCAGCGCCTGGGACGGGCTCGGCTACACCTTC

J: TRBJ2-7
V: TRBV7-9
D: -
size: -
CDR3: CASSYSGGYEQYF
DNA: TGTGCCAGCAGCTATTCCGGGGGATACGAGCAGTACTTC

J: TRBJ1-2
V: TRBV7-2
D: -
size: once
CDR3: CASSLGGTGLYGYTF
DNA: TGTGCCAGCAGCTTAGGGGGCACAGGGTTGTATGGCTACACCTTC